The 10 T cell receptor beta chains presented below share a single source sample, sequenced in a study of T cell changes during pregnancy in multiple sclerosis. Method: immunoSEQ multiplex PCR; TCRdb's copy keeps in-frame clones and lacks some. The table records about 85,000 clones, approximately 89% of them present only once. Sequences were derived from peripheral blood, sampled in the first trimester of pregnancy. Receptor source: a female donor with multiple sclerosis, enrolled in a pregnancy study.

The rearrangement uses TRBV4-3 and TRBJ1-2, with 8 positions matching TRBD1. Germline V gene lookup returns CDR1 LGHNA and CDR2 YSLEER. This CDR3 is built from 15 residues. V shed 0 bases and J 5 bases; nucleotides not matched to a gene: 5. This CDR3 reads CASSQETGVKYGYTF. The CDR3 coding sequence is TGCGCCAGCAGCCAAGAGACAGGGGTGAAGTATGGCTACACCTTC.

Only one count was recorded for this clone. This sequence joins TRBV14 and TRBJ2-7; D ambiguous. This CDR3 contains 13 residues. Germline lookup yields CDR1 SGHDN and CDR2 FVKESK. V was cut by 0 bases and J by 5 bases, with 8 bases left in between. The CDR3 nucleotides read TGTGCCAGCAGCCAAGACGAACAACACGAGCAGTACTTC. It is translated as CASSQDEQHEQYF.

The J gene is TRBJ1-4, the V gene TRBV9; maybe TRBD1 (5 bases). Trimming shortened V by 3 bases and J by 7 bases, and 10 bases separated the two germline ends. Germline V gene lookup returns CDR1 SGDLS and CDR2 YYNGEE. CDR3 length equals 13 residues. The DNA of the CDR3 is TGTGCCAGCAGCGCAGGGTGGGGTGAAAAACTGTTTTTT. Protein product: CASSAGWGEKLFF.

The chain recombines TRBV7-2 with TRBJ2-2; 9 bases are a match to TRBD2. V shed 6 bases and J 6 bases; nucleotides not matched to a gene: 8. The CDR3 sequence is 15 residues long. Germline values: CDR1 SGHTA, CDR2 FQGNSA. The DNA for the CDR3 is TGTGCCAGCAGATCGGCGGGAGGGCCTGCCGGGGAGCTGTTTTTT. It is translated as CASRSAGGPAGELFF.

The V gene is TRBV5-1, the J gene TRBJ2-7; 11 bases are shared with TRBD2. The CDR3 contains 14 residues. Per germline, CDR1 SGHRS and CDR2 YFSETQ. V gave up 4 bases and J gave up 6 bases; unmatched junction bases: 6. The CDR3 DNA is TGCGCCAGCAGCCCGTTAGCGGGGGGGCCCGAGCAGTACTTC. Amino acid sequence: CASSPLAGGPEQYF.

The CDR3 DNA sequence: TGCGCCAGCAGGGGAGACAGGTCCCCCGAGCAGTACTTC. Its protein product is CASRGDRSPEQYF. V is TRBV5-1 and J is TRBJ2-7; tentatively, D is TRBD1 (6 bases). The CDR3 loop spans 13 amino acids. Trimming took 5 bases from V and 6 from J, leaving 15 bases between them. The V gene's germline CDR1 is SGHRS and CDR2 YFSETQ.

Here the CDR3 reads CASSSGQGTNTEAFF. CDR3 sequence (DNA): TGTGCCAGCAGCTCGGGACAGGGAACGAACACTGAAGCTTTCTTT. The chain uses TRBV7-6 and TRBJ1-1, with 9 bases that match TRBD1. Germline-derived CDR1 and CDR2 are SGHVS and FNYEAQ. Losses at the gene ends were 4 bases for V and 1 base for J; bases not matched to a gene: 4. The CDR3 is 15 amino acids.

The V gene is TRBV21-1, the J gene TRBJ2-7; TRBD2 was called by the table and not checked on the DNA. TRBV21-1 is marked as a pseudogene. This CDR3 contains 13 residues. The CDR3 is CATRGGDPYEQYF. CDR3 in DNA: TGTGCCACCAGGGGAGGAGATCCCTACGAGCAGTACTTC.

CDR3 residues: CAWTHTDTQYF. The CDR3 DNA sequence: TGTGCCTGGACCCACACAGATACGCAGTATTTT. The gene calls are TRBV30 and TRBJ2-3; D is ambiguous. CDR3 length equals 11 residues. V was shortened by 4 bases and J by 2 bases, with 4 bases between the two germline ends. Germline CDR1 and CDR2: GTSNPN and SVGIG (reference sequence). Drawing the rest from reference TRBV30 and TRBJ2-3, the complete variable domain is SQTIHQWPATLVQPVGSPLSLECTVEGTSNPNLYWYRQAAGRGLQLLFYSVGIGQISSEVPQNLSASRPQDRQFILSSKKLLLSDSGFYLCAWTHTDTQYFGPGTRLTVL.

This rearrangement joins TRBV11-2 to TRBJ2-1; TRBD1 is a possible D gene (6 bases). The germline gives CDR1 SGHAT, CDR2 FQNNGV. The CDR3 length is 17 residues. Trimming removed 5 bases from V and 4 bases from J, with 21 bases in between. CDR3 loop: CASSRIQGPNKYNEQFF. The CDR3 nucleotides read TGTGCCAGCAGCCGTATCCAGGGGCCCAATAAATACAATGAGCAGTTCTTC.